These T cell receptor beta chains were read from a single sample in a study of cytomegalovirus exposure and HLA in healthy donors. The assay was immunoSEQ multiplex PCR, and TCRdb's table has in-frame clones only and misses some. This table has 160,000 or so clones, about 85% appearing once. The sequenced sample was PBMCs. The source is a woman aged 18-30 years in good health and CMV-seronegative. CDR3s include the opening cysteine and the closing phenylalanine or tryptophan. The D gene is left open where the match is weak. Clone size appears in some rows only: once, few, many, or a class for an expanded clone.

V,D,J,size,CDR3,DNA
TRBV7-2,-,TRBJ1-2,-,CASSFGGGEGGYTF,TGTGCCAGCAGCTTTGGGGGCGGGGAGGGTGGCTACACCTTC
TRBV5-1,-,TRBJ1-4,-,CASSLGGQTREKLFF,TGCGCCAGCAGCTTGGGCGGGCAAACCCGTGAAAAACTGTTTTTT
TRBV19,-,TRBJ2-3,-,CASSPGGRLGWTDTQYF,TGTGCCAGCAGCCCGGGGGGCAGGTTGGGGTGGACAGATACGCAGTATTTT
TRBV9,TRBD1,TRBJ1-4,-,CASSVWDSNEKLFF,TGTGCCAGCAGCGTATGGGACAGTAATGAAAAACTGTTTTTT
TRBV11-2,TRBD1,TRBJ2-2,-,CASSLGQGTSGELFF,TGTGCCAGCAGCCTCGGACAGGGGACAAGCGGGGAGCTGTTTTTT
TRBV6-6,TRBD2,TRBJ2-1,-,CASSYPLAGGPGEQFF,TGTGCCAGCAGTTACCCTCTAGCGGGAGGGCCCGGGGAGCAGTTCTTC
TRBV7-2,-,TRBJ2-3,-,CASSTYTDTQYF,TGTGCCAGCAGCACCTACACAGATACGCAGTATTTT
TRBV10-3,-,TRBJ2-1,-,CAISQVNNEQFF,TGTGCCATCAGCCAGGTAAACAATGAGCAGTTCTTC
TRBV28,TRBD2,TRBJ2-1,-,CASSPSGVYNEQFF,TGTGCCAGCAGCCCTAGCGGGGTTTACAATGAGCAGTTCTTC
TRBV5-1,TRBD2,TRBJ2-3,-,CASSLDRGGRADTQYF,TGCGCCAGCAGCTTGGATCGGGGGGGCCGAGCAGATACGCAGTATTTT
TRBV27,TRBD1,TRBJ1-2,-,CASSPSGTASNYGYTF,TGTGCCAGCAGTCCATCCGGGACAGCCTCTAACTATGGCTACACCTTC
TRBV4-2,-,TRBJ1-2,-,CASSQVGEEGYTF,TGTGCCAGCAGCCAAGTAGGGGAGGAAGGCTACACCTTC
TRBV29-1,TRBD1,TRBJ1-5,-,CSVEGTGEGQPQHF,TGCAGCGTTGAAGGTACAGGGGAAGGGCAGCCCCAGCATTTT
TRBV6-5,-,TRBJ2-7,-,CASSYHGGYEQYF,TGTGCCAGCAGTTACCACGGAGGCTACGAGCAGTACTTC
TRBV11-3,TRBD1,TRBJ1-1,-,CASSFTGAEAFF,TGTGCCAGCAGCTTTACAGGGGCGGAGGCTTTCTTT
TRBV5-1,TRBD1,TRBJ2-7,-,CASSFGQGVSYEQYF,TGCGCCAGCAGTTTCGGACAGGGAGTTTCCTACGAGCAGTACTTC
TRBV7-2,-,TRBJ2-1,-,CASSRPTGGRNEQFF,TGTGCCAGCAGCCGGCCAACCGGGGGGCGCAATGAGCAGTTCTTC
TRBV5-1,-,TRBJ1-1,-,CASRGMDLNTEAFF,TGCGCCAGCAGGGGGATGGACTTAAACACTGAAGCTTTCTTT
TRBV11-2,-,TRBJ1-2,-,CASSSIRDTPHGYTF,TGTGCCAGCAGCTCGATCCGGGACACCCCACATGGCTACACCTTC
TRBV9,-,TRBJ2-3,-,CASSVDPHSTDTQYF,TGTGCCAGCAGCGTAGATCCACATAGCACAGATACGCAGTATTTT
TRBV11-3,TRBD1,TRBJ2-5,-,CASSETGTGGGETQYF,TGTGCCAGCAGCGAGACCGGGACAGGGGGCGGTGAGACCCAGTACTTC
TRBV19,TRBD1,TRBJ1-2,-,CASSTGQVTDGYTF,TGTGCCAGTAGTACAGGACAGGTGACCGATGGCTACACCTTC
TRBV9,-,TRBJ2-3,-,CASSPRGRASTDTQYF,TGTGCCAGCAGCCCTAGGGGGAGGGCTAGCACAGATACGCAGTATTTT
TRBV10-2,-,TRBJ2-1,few,CASRRADEQFF,TGCGCCAGCAGGAGGGCCGATGAGCAGTTCTTC
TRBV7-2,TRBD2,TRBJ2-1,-,CASSHGLAATYNEQFF,TGTGCCAGCAGCCACGGACTAGCGGCTACCTACAATGAGCAGTTCTTC
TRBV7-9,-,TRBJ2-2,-,CASEFGMGTGELFF,TGTGCCAGCGAATTCGGGATGGGCACCGGGGAGCTGTTTTTT
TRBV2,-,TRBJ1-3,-,CASSEARGGASGNTIYF,TGTGCCAGCAGTGAAGCGCGGGGGGGTGCATCTGGAAACACCATATATTTT
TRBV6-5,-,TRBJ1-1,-,CASSSQGEAFF,TGTGCCAGCAGTTCTCAGGGTGAAGCTTTCTTT
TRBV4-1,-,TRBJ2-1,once,CASRPFPYVGEDDEQFF,TGCGCCAGCAGGCCTTTCCCCTACGTAGGGGAGGACGATGAGCAGTTCTTC
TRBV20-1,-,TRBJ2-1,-,CSASRLELFF,TGCAGTGCTAGTAGGCTAGAACTGTTCTTC
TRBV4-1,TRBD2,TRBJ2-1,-,CASSRNVAGGANEQFF,TGCGCCAGCAGCCGAAATGTAGCGGGAGGGGCCAATGAGCAGTTCTTC
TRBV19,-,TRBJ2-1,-,CASRGGRLNDEQFF,TGTGCCAGTAGGGGGGGACGATTGAATGATGAGCAGTTCTTC
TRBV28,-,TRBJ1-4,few,CASSRVELFF,TGTGCCAGCAGTCGGGTGGAACTGTTTTTT
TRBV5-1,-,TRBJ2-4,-,CASSLDPSGRIQYF,TGCGCCAGCAGCTTGGATCCGAGTGGGCGCATTCAGTACTTC
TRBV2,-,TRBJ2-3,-,CASMAELPTDTQYF,TGTGCCAGCATGGCGGAATTACCCACAGATACGCAGTATTTT